This TCR beta chain emerged from a study of blood T cell repertoires in COVID-19. The CDR3 consists of 13 residues. V was shortened by 8 bases and J by 7 bases, with 12 bases between the two germline ends. Germline V lookup: CDR1 MGHDK, CDR2 SYGVNS. Sequencing used immunoSEQ multiplex PCR; TCRdb keeps in-frame clones, though not all of them. The sample carries approximately 280,000 clones, roughly 85% recorded once. Clinical history as reported by participants underpinned cohort assignment. Input material: PBMCs or T cells enriched from blood (not recorded which). This clonotype originated in a woman between 45 and 65 years old who had recovered from COVID-19. The chain combines TRBV25-1 with TRBJ1-6; D might be TRBD1 (5 bases). The CDR3 reads CASRVGGNSPLHF. Written as DNA, the CDR3 is TGTGCCAGCCGCGTGGGGGGGAATTCACCCCTCCACTTT.